This paragraph covers one T cell receptor beta chain sequence. This record comes from a study of radiotherapy plus CTLA-4 blockade in lung cancer. Produced via immunoSEQ multiplex PCR; TCRdb's table is partial and in-frame only. The sample includes tens of thousands of clones, more than 85% seen only once; the top ten take over 15%. Germline CDR1 reads SGHKS; CDR2 reads YYEKEE (reference sequence). The CDR3 is made up of 14 amino acids. Trimming pared 1 base from V and 0 bases from J, leaving 5 bases between. Specimen: peripheral blood, collected from a patient treated with radiotherapy plus ipilimumab. V gene TRBV5-5 combines with J gene TRBJ1-5; D ambiguous. This receptor was obtained from a human donor with non-small cell lung cancer that progressed on radiotherapy plus ipilimumab. DNA of the CDR3: TGTGCCAGCAGCTTGACTACTAGCAATCAGCCCCAGCATTTT. Protein product: CASSLTTSNQPQHF.